These 24 T cell receptor beta chains were all obtained from the same sample, sequenced in a study of brain metastases from non-small cell lung cancer (dated by TCRdb to between 2019 and 2020). Library construction relied on the immunoSEQ multiplex PCR assay. The table was pulled from immuneACCESS by TCRdb, which kept in-frame rearrangements only. Such tables lose some clones; where checked, under half of the loss comes from unresolved V genes, and the rest has no known cause. The sample table lists some 400 clones, approximately 85% of them with a count of one. Roughly 20% of the sample goes to the ten largest clones. What was sequenced was tissue from a brain metastasis. Reading the label with the study, this specimen's cell subset or site is: resected brain metastasis paired with primary lung tumor. These receptors came from a donor older than 35 with non-small cell lung cancer.

J is TRBJ2-7 and V is TRBV20-1; 8 bases match TRBD2. V lost 7 bases to trimming and J lost 4 bases; unmatched junction nucleotides: 3. CDR1 is DFQATT and CDR2 is SNEGSKA in the germline V gene (reference sequence). This CDR3 has 11 residues. CDR3 protein: CSGLAGYEQYF. CDR3 bases: TGCAGTGGGCTAGCGGGTTACGAGCAGTACTTC.

As DNA, the CDR3 is TGTGCCAGCAGCCGTCAGGAGGGAGATACGCAGTATTTT. This sequence encodes CASSRQEGDTQYF. The V gene is TRBV14, the J gene TRBJ2-3, with a weak D call TRBD2 (6 bases). The CDR3 sequence is 13 residues long. Germline CDR1 SGHDN, CDR2 FVKESK. Trimming took off 4 bases at V and 5 bases at J, with 10 bases between the two ends.

This rearrangement joins TRBV7-9 to TRBJ2-7; D perhaps matches TRBD2 (5 bases). This CDR3 region has 15 residues. The germline V and J ends were trimmed by 1 base and 2 bases, with 12 bases remaining between them. Germline V gene sequence: CDR1 SEHNR, CDR2 FQNEAQ (reference sequence). The CDR3: CASSLEVAGTYEQYF. CDR3 sequence (DNA): TGTGCCAGCAGCTTAGAGGTTGCCGGGACCTACGAGCAGTACTTC.

V is TRBV19 and J is TRBJ1-4; D is ambiguous. CDR3 size: 15 residues. V shed 3 bases and J shed 2 bases, with 10 bases lying between them. The germline gives CDR1 LNHDA, CDR2 SQIVND (reference sequence). The CDR3 DNA follows: TGTGCCAGTAGTATCCAAGGCGGGACTAATGAAAAACTGTTTTTT. It specifies CASSIQGGTNEKLFF.

The J gene is TRBJ2-7, the V gene TRBV5-4; 11 nucleotides agree with TRBD2. This CDR3 spans 17 amino acids. V trimming: 4 bases; J trimming: 0 bases; junction bases outside the gene matches: 9. Germline CDR1 and CDR2: SGHNT and YYREEE (reference sequence). The CDR3 protein is CASSQGSSGRISYEQYF. CDR3 nucleotide sequence: TGTGCCAGCAGCCAAGGGTCTAGCGGGAGGATCTCCTACGAGCAGTACTTC.

On this clone: One junction end disagrees with the germline gene, perhaps due to a read error. This chain connects TRBV5-1 to TRBJ2-7, with TRBD2 matching over 8 bases. This CDR3 has 16 amino acids. Germline V gene sequence: CDR1 SGHRS, CDR2 YFSETQ. This CDR3 reads CASSFYVSGNSYKQYF. DNA for the CDR3: TGCGCCAGCAGCTTCTATGTTAGCGGGAACTCCTACAAGCAGTACTTC. Complete variable domain (other parts from reference TRBV5-1 and TRBJ2-7): KAGVTQTPRYLIKTRGQQVTLSCSPISGHRSVSWYQQTPGQGLQFLFEYFSETQRNKGNFPGRFSGRQFSNSRSEMNVSTLELGDSALYLCASSFYVSGNSYKQYFGPGTRLTVT.

The chain joins TRBV7-2 to TRBJ2-2, with 14 positions matching TRBD2. The V and J ends lost 2 bases and 4 bases, in that order; junction bases with no gene match: 3. CDR3 length: 17 amino acids. Germline lookup yields CDR1 SGHTA and CDR2 FQGNSA. CDR3 sequence: CASSLRGTSGSTGELFF. CDR3 DNA sequence: TGTGCCAGCAGCTTACGGGGGACTAGCGGGAGCACCGGGGAGCTGTTTTTT. Complete variable domain (other parts from reference TRBV7-2 and TRBJ2-2): GAGVSQSPSNKVTEKGKDVELRCDPISGHTALYWYRQSLGQGLEFLIYFQGNSAPDKSGLPSDRFSAERTGGSVSTLTIQRTQQEDSAVYLCASSLRGTSGSTGELFFGEGSRLTVL.

The rearrangement joins TRBV6-2 or TRBV6-3 to TRBJ1-2, with 11 nucleotides matching TRBD1. The V and J ends lost 6 bases and 7 bases, in that order; junction bases with no gene match: 13. Per the germline V gene, CDR1 is MNHEY and CDR2 is SVGEGT. The CDR3 is made up of 16 amino acids. This CDR3 reads CASSLLQDRGPSGYTF. The DNA of the CDR3 is TGTGCCAGCAGCCTACTACAGGACAGGGGGCCTAGTGGCTACACCTTC.

The DNA for the CDR3 is TGTGCCACCAGTGCCTTTACGCTCTCCAATGAGCAGTTCTTC. Translating it yields CATSAFTLSNEQFF. The chain employs TRBV24-1 and TRBJ2-1; D unclear. With 5 bases removed from V and 6 bases from J, the gap between germline ends came to 13 bases. Germline assignment: CDR1 KGHDR and CDR2 SFDVKD. This CDR3 has 14 amino acids.

V usage is TRBV2 and J usage is TRBJ2-4; D tentatively fits TRBD1 or TRBD2 (5 bases each). Trimming cost V 7 bases and J 2 bases, with 12 bases left between them. This CDR3 region has 14 residues. The germline gives CDR1 SNHLY, CDR2 FYNNEI. In DNA form, the CDR3 reads TGTGCCAGCAATGTCGGGGCTTCCAAAAACATTCAGTACTTC. This sequence encodes CASNVGASKNIQYF.

The J gene is TRBJ2-1, the V gene TRBV29-1, with unresolved D. V dropped 4 bases and J dropped 5 bases, with 12 bases sitting between them. Germline V gene lookup returns CDR1 SQVTM and CDR2 ANQGSEA. The CDR3 sequence is 13 residues long. DNA for the CDR3: TGCAGCGTTGGTTCGACTGACGACAATGAGCAGTTCTTC. It codes for CSVGSTDDNEQFF.

Note on this clone: The junction shows a germline mismatch at one end, possibly a read error. This chain connects TRBV7-9 to TRBJ1-1; D not resolved. CDR3 size: 14 residues. Per the germline V gene, CDR1 is SEHNR and CDR2 is FQNEAQ (reference sequence). This CDR3 is CASSLGTSITEVFF. CDR3 bases: TGTGCCAGCAGCTTAGGGACTTCAATTACTGAAGTTTTCTTT. Full variable domain (remainder filled in from reference TRBV7-9 and TRBJ1-1): DTGVSQNPRHKITKRGQNVTFRCDPISEHNRLYWYRQTLGQGPEFLTYFQNEAQLEKSRLLSDRFSAERPKGSFSTLEIQRTEQGDSAMYLCASSLGTSITEVFFGQGTRLTVV.

This chain uses TRBV29-1 with TRBJ2-7; D not resolved. V was shortened by 5 bases and J by 1 base, with 6 bases between the two germline ends. The length of the CDR3 is 11 residues. CDR1 and CDR2 from the germline V gene are SQVTM and ANQGSEA. The CDR3 region is CSVKVSYEQYF. CDR3 nucleotide sequence: TGCAGCGTTAAGGTTTCCTACGAGCAGTACTTC.

This chain connects TRBV28 to TRBJ2-3; 7 nucleotides agree with TRBD2. V was clipped by 5 bases and J by 4 bases; unmatched bases: 15. CDR1 and CDR2 from the germline V gene are MDHEN and SYDVKM. CDR3 size: 17 residues. This CDR3 reads CASSPNSEGRAADTQYF. The CDR3 nucleotides read TGTGCCAGCAGTCCCAATTCTGAGGGGAGGGCAGCAGATACGCAGTATTTT.

The table lists this clone with a few counts. V gene TRBV5-6 combines with J gene TRBJ1-2, with D perhaps TRBD1 (5 bases). The ends were cut back, 1 base at V and 4 bases at J, with 14 bases in the middle. The germline gives CDR1 SGHDT, CDR2 YYEEEE. The CDR3 length is 15 residues. The CDR3 region has the DNA TGTGCCAGCAGCTTGAGAGGGGCAAGGGGCTATGGCTACACCTTC. Encoded protein: CASSLRGARGYGYTF.

The rearrangement uses TRBV28 and TRBJ2-5; 10 bases match TRBD2. V was clipped by 1 base and J by 5 bases; unmatched bases: 7. Germline V gives CDR1 MDHEN, CDR2 SYDVKM. CDR3 length: 16 residues. The CDR3 nucleotides read TGTGCCAGCAGTTTATTCAGCGGGAGGGCCCAGGAGACCCAGTACTTC. As protein: CASSLFSGRAQETQYF.

The sample holds a few counts of this clone. The CDR3 region is CSVTLYLDRLQETQYF. CDR3 sequence (DNA): TGCAGCGTTACACTCTACTTAGACAGGCTTCAAGAGACCCAGTACTTC. The V call is TRBV29-1, the J call TRBJ2-5; D might be TRBD1 (6 bases). The V gene's germline CDR1 is SQVTM and CDR2 ANQGSEA. CDR3 length equals 16 residues. V was pared by 5 bases and J by 2 bases, with 21 bases between. The whole variable domain, filled in from reference TRBV29-1 and TRBJ2-5, reads SAVISQKPSRDICQRGTSLTIQCQVDSQVTMMFWYRQQPGQSLTLIATANQGSEATYESGFVIDKFPISRPNLTFSTLTVSNMSPEDSSIYLCSVTLYLDRLQETQYFGPGTRLLVL.

This clone has a single count. This rearrangement joins TRBV27 to TRBJ2-6; D is undetermined. The V gene's germline CDR1 is MNHEY and CDR2 SMNVEV (reference sequence). Trimming stripped 3 bases from V and 0 bases from J, with 12 bases between. CDR3 length equals 17 residues. The CDR3 DNA reads TGTGCCAGCAGTTTCGGGCAGTTCCTCTCTGGGGCCAACGTCCTGACTTTC. Encoded protein: CASSFGQFLSGANVLTF.

Note on this clone: At one end the junction does not follow the germline gene, possibly because of a read error. V usage is TRBV7-9 and J usage is TRBJ2-7, with D possibly being TRBD1 (7 bases). The CDR3 is 12 residues long. From germline, CDR1 is SEHNR and CDR2 FQNEAQ (reference sequence). CDR3 sequence: CASSSQGGEQCF. The CDR3 DNA is TGTGCCAGCAGCTCTCAGGGGGGCGAGCAGTGCTTC.

V gene TRBV4-3 combines with J gene TRBJ2-3; no reliable D call. CDR1 is LGHNA, CDR2 YSLEER, per germline. The CDR3 sequence is 16 residues long. The V and J ends lost 0 bases and 0 bases respectively, with 10 bases between them. Written as DNA, the CDR3 is TGCGCCAGCAGCCAAGATAACGGGCTTAGCACAGATACGCAGTATTTT. Amino acids: CASSQDNGLSTDTQYF.

J is TRBJ2-1 and V is TRBV10-2; D ambiguous. This CDR3 has 13 amino acids. V lost 2 bases to trimming and J lost 6 bases, with 8 bases between them. CDR1 and CDR2 (germline): WSHSY, SAAADI. CDR3 in amino acids: CASSEVPRNEQFF. Written as DNA, the CDR3 is TGCGCCAGCAGTGAGGTACCGCGCAATGAGCAGTTCTTC.

This clone has a single count. This sequence joins TRBV11-3 and TRBJ1-6; D gene ambiguous. CDR1 is SGHNT, CDR2 YENEEA, per germline. V dropped 1 base and J dropped 6 bases, with 4 bases sitting between them. This CDR3 is 13 amino acids long. The CDR3 spells CASSLGGNSPLHF. The CDR3, as DNA: TGTGCCAGCAGCTTAGGGGGTAATTCACCCCTCCACTTT.

The CDR3 DNA sequence: TGTGCCAGCAGTTTACTAGCGGGGGGGGAGGATACGCAGTATTTT. Translated, it gives CASSLLAGGEDTQYF. The rearrangement links TRBV28 to TRBJ2-3; 12 bases are a match to TRBD2. CDR1 and CDR2 (germline): MDHEN, SYDVKM. CDR3 size: 15 residues. The V segment lost 2 bases and the J segment 6 bases; nucleotides outside the gene matches: 3.

The rearrangement joins TRBV19 to TRBJ2-7, with 9 positions matching TRBD1. The junction had 9 bases not matched to a gene; V was cut back by 4 bases and J by 8 bases. The CDR3 covers 14 residues. Germline V gene data show CDR1 as LNHDA and CDR2 as SQIVND (reference sequence). CDR3 in DNA: TGTGCCAGTAGTACGTGGGACAGGGAAAGAAAGCAGTACTTC. Translated, it gives CASSTWDRERKQYF. Full variable domain (missing parts from reference TRBV19 and TRBJ2-7): DGGITQSPKYLFRKEGQNVTLSCEQNLNHDAMYWYRQDPGQGLRLIYYSQIVNDFQKGDIAEGYSVSREKKESFPLTVTSAQKNPTAFYLCASSTWDRERKQYFGPGTRLTVT.